A single sample gave rise to the 18 T cell receptor beta chains below, sequenced in a study of T cell clusters in autoimmune cytopenias. Multiplex touch-down PCR amplified TRB using TRB-A and TRB-B pools in one tube. TCRdb re-called the multiplex PCR reads, yielding one record per CDR3 amino acid sequence without DNA. This sample's clone table lists about 9,500 distinct CDR3 sequences. About 37,500 genome equivalents of blood DNA were amplified for TRB. Sequenced input: peripheral blood. Source of these receptors: a human donor with an autoimmune cytopenia or autoimmune hepatitis (not recorded which).

The J gene is TRBJ2-1, the V gene TRBV18. Germline CDR1 KGHSH, CDR2 LQKENI. The length of the CDR3 is 14 residues. CDR3: CASSPPHPSNEQFF.

V and J are TRBV18 and TRBJ2-5; TCRdb names TRBD2, which stays unverified in the absence of DNA. Looked up from germline, CDR1 is KGHSH and CDR2 is LQKENI. The CDR3 totals 13 residues. The CDR3 is CASSPTNRETQYF.

The chain carries TRBV14 and TRBJ1-2; TCRdb selects TRBD1, and the lack of DNA leaves this call unchecked. Germline CDR1 SGHDN, CDR2 FVKESK. CDR3 length: 15 residues. CDR3 sequence: CASPGQVKKIGGYTF.

The rearrangement uses TRBV5-1 and TRBJ1-1; no DNA is available, so the TRBD1 call from TCRdb remains unchecked. Germline V gene data show CDR1 as SGHRS and CDR2 as YFSETQ. CDR3 length: 15 residues. The CDR3 here is CASSLGGQEVTEAFF.

The gene calls are TRBV6-5 and TRBJ2-1; the TRBD1 assignment by TCRdb is unverifiable without DNA. This CDR3 has 12 residues. Germline-derived CDR1 and CDR2 are MNHEY and SVGAGI. The CDR3: CATTKGGGEQFF.

This CDR3 is CASSTSKALANYGYTF. This chain connects TRBV6-5 to TRBJ1-2. This CDR3 region has 16 residues. Germline V gene sequence: CDR1 MNHEY, CDR2 SVGAGI.

The V and J genes are TRBV19 and TRBJ2-5. The germline gives CDR1 LNHDA, CDR2 SQIVND (reference sequence). This CDR3 comprises 13 residues. CDR3 in amino acids: CASSRGFQETQYF. The complete variable domain, with remaining parts taken from reference TRBV19 and TRBJ2-5, reads DGGITQSPKYLFRKEGQNVTLSCEQNLNHDAMYWYRQDPGQGLRLIYYSQIVNDFQKGDIAEGYSVSREKKESFPLTVTSAQKNPTAFYLCASSRGFQETQYFGPGTRLLVL.

Considering frequency, this clonotype is medium-sized (0.01 to 0.1%). The chain is built from TRBV15 and TRBJ2-6. The germline gives CDR1 LNHNV, CDR2 YYDKDF (reference sequence). This CDR3 spans 18 amino acids. The CDR3 protein is CATSRDLPLGSGANVLTF.

This clonotype is called medium-sized based on its frequency. The gene calls are TRBV6-5 and TRBJ2-1; TCRdb's assignment of TRBD2 cannot be checked, as there is no DNA. The CDR3 contains 13 residues. Germline loops: CDR1 MNHEY, CDR2 SVGAGI. The CDR3 loop reads CASRTSGDNEQFF.

The V and J genes are TRBV30 and TRBJ2-1; TCRdb designates TRBD1, a call that cannot be tested without DNA. The CDR3 totals 15 residues. Per germline, CDR1 GTSNPN and CDR2 SVGIG (reference sequence). The CDR3 region is CAWSVGDPPGNEQFF.

This chain joins TRBV5-1 and TRBJ2-5; as DNA is missing, the TRBD2 call by TCRdb cannot be tested. The CDR3 has 16 residues. Per germline, CDR1 SGHRS and CDR2 YFSETQ. CDR3 loop: CASRSQLGTSRETQYF. Together with reference TRBV5-1 and TRBJ2-5, the CDR3 gives the full variable domain: KAGVTQTPRYLIKTRGQQVTLSCSPISGHRSVSWYQQTPGQGLQFLFEYFSETQRNKGNFPGRFSGRQFSNSRSEMNVSTLELGDSALYLCASRSQLGTSRETQYFGPGTRLLVL.

In terms of frequency, this clonotype is medium-sized (0.01 to 0.1%). The chain carries TRBV6-5 and TRBJ1-1; there is no DNA to check the TCRdb D call of TRBD1. The V gene's germline CDR1 is MNHEY and CDR2 SVGAGI. The CDR3 has 14 residues. The CDR3 protein is CASSPPGGATEAFF.

The rearrangement joins TRBV6-5 to TRBJ1-6; TCRdb selects TRBD1, and the lack of DNA leaves this call unchecked. This CDR3 contains 15 residues. CDR1 MNHEY and CDR2 SVGAGI come from the germline V gene. The CDR3 spells CASSHYQGNNSPLHF.

The chain recombines TRBV28 with TRBJ2-1; absent DNA, TCRdb's TRBD1 call cannot be checked. The CDR3 is 15 amino acids. Per the germline V gene, CDR1 is MDHEN and CDR2 is SYDVKM. The CDR3 sequence: CASSLDRGARNEQFF.

CDR3 sequence reads: CSVDLGAGVGVDTQYF. The rearrangement joins TRBV29-1 to TRBJ2-3; TCRdb names TRBD1, which stays unverified in the absence of DNA. CDR1 is SQVTM, CDR2 ANQGSEA, per germline. This CDR3 is 16 amino acids long.

The chain uses TRBV4-2 and TRBJ2-2; as DNA is missing, the TRBD1 call by TCRdb cannot be tested. Germline values: CDR1 LGHNA, CDR2 YNFKEQ. The CDR3 is 17 residues long. This chain's CDR3 is CASSQRNRGTNTGELFF.

This chain connects TRBV19 to TRBJ2-4; TCRdb designates TRBD2, a call that cannot be tested without DNA. This CDR3 comprises 16 residues. CDR1 LNHDA and CDR2 SQIVND come from the germline V gene (reference sequence). The CDR3 region is CASSGSPGLERNIQYF.

V gene TRBV12-3 or TRBV12-4 combines with J gene TRBJ2-1; TCRdb lists TRBD2, though no DNA is available to test this call. This CDR3 comprises 12 residues. The CDR3: CASSWTSGEQFF.